This passage covers 23 T cell receptor beta chains from one sample sequenced in a study of cytomegalovirus exposure and HLA in healthy donors. Primers included in the PCR were 60 Vbeta and 13 Jbeta primers. The repertoire was sequenced with immunoSEQ multiplex PCR; TCRdb's copy has only in-frame clones and lacks some. Among approximately 190,000 clones, roughly 73% were seen once, and the ten largest hold 2% to 2.5%. Sequenced: PBMCs. These receptors all stem from a woman between 25 and 40 years old in good health and CMV-seropositive.

The chain couples TRBV27 to TRBJ2-5; D gene uncertain. The V gene lost 2 bases and the J gene lost 3 bases, with 7 bases spanning the gap. The CDR3 has 13 residues. CDR1 is MNHEY, CDR2 SMNVEV, per germline (reference sequence). The CDR3 here is CASSLIGKETQYF. CDR3 coding DNA: TGTGCCAGCAGTTTAATCGGTAAAGAGACCCAGTACTTC.

This clone was seen only once. The chain employs TRBV2 and TRBJ2-2; maybe TRBD2 (6 bases). Germline assignment: CDR1 SNHLY and CDR2 FYNNEI. The germline V and J ends were trimmed by 5 bases and 2 bases, with 15 bases remaining between them. The CDR3 has 16 amino acids. The DNA for the CDR3 is TGTGCCAGCAGTAGGGACTCAATAATCAACACCGGGGAGCTGTTTTTT. Amino acids: CASSRDSIINTGELFF.

V gene TRBV7-9 combines with J gene TRBJ2-4; possible D gene TRBD1, 6 bases. Trimming shortened V by 2 bases and J by 8 bases, and 13 bases separated the two germline ends. Germline loops: CDR1 SEHNR, CDR2 FQNEAQ (reference sequence). The CDR3 loop spans 14 amino acids. The CDR3 nucleotides are TGTGCCAGCAGCTTAAATCAGGGGATGGACATTCAGTACTTC. This encodes CASSLNQGMDIQYF.

CDR3 protein: CASSSHPLDTRGTEAFF. DNA for the CDR3: TGTGCCAGTAGCAGCCACCCCTTAGACACCAGGGGCACTGAAGCTTTCTTT. The chain employs TRBV19 and TRBJ1-1; D may be TRBD1 (6 bases). In germline, CDR1 is LNHDA, CDR2 SQIVND (reference sequence). The germline V and J ends were trimmed by 6 bases and 4 bases, with 24 bases remaining between them. This CDR3 contains 17 residues.

The rearrangement joins TRBV27 to TRBJ2-7; perhaps TRBD1 as D (6 bases). The CDR3 covers 13 residues. Trimming left V 4 bases short and J 4 bases short, with 11 bases between. Germline CDR1 reads MNHEY; CDR2 reads SMNVEV (reference sequence). The CDR3 loop is CASSSSRGYEQYF. CDR3 nucleotides: TGTGCCAGCAGTTCGTCCAGGGGATACGAGCAGTACTTC.

CDR3 amino acids: CAIRDRNYGYTF. The CDR3 nucleotides read TGTGCCATCAGAGACAGGAACTATGGCTACACCTTC. The chain recombines TRBV10-3 with TRBJ1-2, with D possibly TRBD1 on 6 matching bases. This CDR3 is 12 amino acids long. The germline gives CDR1 ENHRY, CDR2 SYGVKD. V gave up 6 bases and J gave up 2 bases, with 7 bases separating them.

The V and J genes are TRBV5-1 and TRBJ1-5, with 9 bases lining up with TRBD1. CDR1 SGHRS and CDR2 YFSETQ come from the germline V gene. The CDR3 runs to 15 residues. J lost 4 bases, V lost 4 bases, and 6 bases had no gene match. CDR3 region: CASSPGDRDNQPQHF. CDR3 sequence (DNA): TGCGCCAGCAGCCCCGGGGACAGGGATAATCAGCCCCAGCATTTT.

The chain recombines TRBV29-1 with TRBJ2-4; 8 bases are shared with TRBD2. The CDR3 is 15 amino acids. Germline V lookup: CDR1 SQVTM, CDR2 ANQGSEA. The V and J ends lost 0 bases and 7 bases, in that order; junction bases with no gene match: 8. DNA of the CDR3: TGCAGCGTTGAAGATGCGGGGGGCGCAAGGAACATTCAGTACTTC. Amino acid sequence: CSVEDAGGARNIQYF.

V and J are TRBV6-5 and TRBJ1-6; D call uncertain. Germline V CDR1 and CDR2: MNHEY, SVGAGI. CDR3 length equals 14 residues. Trimming left V 0 bases short and J 6 bases short, with 6 bases between. CDR3 in amino acids: CASSYSETNSPLHF. The DNA of the CDR3 is TGTGCCAGCAGTTACTCGGAGACTAATTCACCCCTCCACTTT.

V usage is TRBV6-6 and J usage is TRBJ1-2; D is perhaps TRBD1 (6 bases). The V gene lost 2 bases and the J gene lost 0 bases, with 10 bases spanning the gap. The CDR3 has 15 residues. Per germline, CDR1 MNHNY and CDR2 SVGAGI (reference sequence). The CDR3 sequence is CASSYQGTSNYGYTF. The DNA of the CDR3 is TGTGCCAGCAGTTACCAGGGGACATCTAACTATGGCTACACCTTC.

The J gene is TRBJ1-1, the V gene TRBV7-6; TRBD1 agrees at 10 bases. Per the germline V gene, CDR1 is SGHVS and CDR2 is FNYEAQ. The CDR3 has 15 residues. J lost 4 bases, V lost 4 bases, and 6 bases had no gene match. The CDR3 region has the DNA TGTGCCAGCAGCTGGGGACAGGGGAAGAGCACTGAAGCTTTCTTT. Translation: CASSWGQGKSTEAFF.

The chain employs TRBV4-1 and TRBJ1-1; 8 nucleotides match TRBD1. Per germline, CDR1 MGHRA and CDR2 YSYEKL. V trimming: 4 bases; J trimming: 4 bases; junction bases outside the gene matches: 2. CDR3 size: 13 residues. The CDR3 is CASSRDRGTEAFF. CDR3 sequence (DNA): TGCGCCAGCAGCCGAGACAGGGGCACTGAAGCTTTCTTT.

This rearrangement joins TRBV6-6 to TRBJ1-1; 8 bases match TRBD1. There are 13 residues in the CDR3. Germline V gene sequence: CDR1 MNHNY, CDR2 SVGAGI (reference sequence). V shed 7 bases and J 5 bases; nucleotides not matched to a gene: 6. The CDR3 is CASNPTGETEAFF. For the CDR3, the DNA is TGTGCCAGCAACCCGACAGGGGAGACTGAAGCTTTCTTT.

The chain combines TRBV5-1 with TRBJ2-1, with a possible D match to TRBD2 (6 bases). The CDR3 is 16 amino acids. CDR1 is SGHRS, CDR2 YFSETQ, per germline. With 3 bases removed from V and 7 bases from J, the gap between germline ends came to 20 bases. Here the CDR3 DNA reads TGCGCCAGCAGCTCCCAGTCGGGACTCCGGATAAATGAGCAGTTCTTC. As protein: CASSSQSGLRINEQFF.

This clone came up once. The chain recombines TRBV5-6 with TRBJ1-2; no firm D call. The V end was cut by 4 bases, the J end by 8 bases, with 12 bases between. CDR3 length equals 12 residues. CDR1 is SGHDT and CDR2 is YYEEEE in the germline V gene. CDR3 nucleotides: TGTGCCAGCAGCCGACTGACTGGGGGCTACACCTTC. Protein product: CASSRLTGGYTF.

By its share, this clone is medium-sized. V is TRBV5-1 and J is TRBJ2-7; a weak D match, TRBD2 (5 bases). CDR1 SGHRS and CDR2 YFSETQ come from the germline V gene. Trimming shortened V by 0 bases and J by 3 bases, and 13 bases separated the two germline ends. This CDR3 has 15 residues. This CDR3 reads CASSLDVTLGYEQYF. The CDR3 DNA is TGCGCCAGCAGCTTGGATGTGACACTAGGCTACGAGCAGTACTTC.

This chain joins TRBV7-9 and TRBJ2-1; a possible D gene is TRBD2 (5 bases). V lost 0 bases to trimming and J lost 7 bases, with 19 bases between them. The CDR3 is 17 residues long. CDR1 and CDR2 from the germline V gene are SEHNR and FQNEAQ (reference sequence). CDR3 amino acids: CASSLATLGRSGNEQFF. As DNA, the CDR3 is TGTGCCAGCAGCTTAGCGACGCTGGGCCGGTCGGGGAATGAGCAGTTCTTC.

The CDR3, as DNA: TGTGCCAGCAGCCCCCCCGAGCGAAGCGGCTACACCTTC. This encodes CASSPPERSGYTF. V and J are TRBV13 and TRBJ1-2; the D is unclear. The germline V and J ends were trimmed by 5 bases and 8 bases, with 15 bases remaining between them. CDR1 is PRHDT, CDR2 FYEKMQ, per germline (reference sequence). The CDR3 totals 13 residues.

CDR3 nucleotides: TGTGCCGCTTCCCTCGGGGTCCACACTGAAGCTTTCTTT. Its protein is CAASLGVHTEAFF. The chain carries TRBV6-5 and TRBJ1-1; D gene uncertain. The CDR3 spans 13 residues. CDR1 and CDR2 (germline): MNHEY, SVGAGI. The V end was cut by 11 bases, the J end by 3 bases, with 16 bases between.

This clone was picked up a small number of times. The V and J genes are TRBV4-3 and TRBJ1-1; 9 bases line up with TRBD1. Germline CDR1 is LGHNA and CDR2 is YSLEER. V gave up 1 base and J gave up 5 bases; unmatched junction bases: 11. The CDR3 covers 17 residues. Here the CDR3 reads CASSQGIYRGLGTEAFF. The CDR3 nucleotides read TGCGCCAGCAGCCAAGGGATTTACAGGGGGCTGGGAACTGAAGCTTTCTTT.

This chain connects TRBV7-3 to TRBJ1-1; D not certain. Germline V gene sequence: CDR1 SGHTA, CDR2 FQGTGA. Trimming cost V 3 bases and J 1 base, with 6 bases left between them. The CDR3 consists of 13 residues. The CDR3 here is CASSFRQNTEAFF. CDR3 bases: TGTGCCAGCAGCTTTAGACAGAACACTGAAGCTTTCTTT.

This clone came up once. CDR3 region: CASSVRRGESPLHF. CDR3 coding DNA: TGTGCCAGCAGTGTACGGCGGGGGGAGTCACCCCTCCACTTT. The V gene is TRBV2, the J gene TRBJ1-6, with D possibly matching TRBD1 (5 bases). The CDR3 is made up of 14 amino acids. CDR1 is SNHLY, CDR2 FYNNEI, per germline. V gave up 4 bases and J gave up 10 bases, with 14 bases separating them.

The table lists this clone with a few counts. J is TRBJ2-2 and V is TRBV5-1; 7 bases agree with TRBD1. Looked up from germline, CDR1 is SGHRS and CDR2 is YFSETQ. J lost 5 bases, V lost 0 bases, and 7 bases had no gene match. This CDR3 spans 16 amino acids. In nucleotides, the CDR3 is TGCGCCAGCAGCTTGGCCCGGGACAGTGGGACCGGGGAGCTGTTTTTT. This encodes CASSLARDSGTGELFF.